The subject of this entry is one TCR beta chain. These data are taken from a study of OX40 agonist ivuxolimab in advanced cancers. The data were produced by immunoSEQ multiplex PCR, yet TCRdb's version contains in-frame clones alone and is incomplete. The sample lists almost 50,000 clones; around 84% were seen once. The CDR3 spans 15 residues. Trimming cost V 5 bases and J 0 bases, with 12 bases left between them. Germline V gene data show CDR1 as SGHTA and CDR2 as FQGNSA. Sequences were derived from CD4+ or CD8+ T cells sorted from blood, sampled in a trial of the OX40 agonist ivuxolimab. The J gene is TRBJ2-3, the V gene TRBV7-2; the D is unclear. This TCR was recovered from an adult with an advanced solid tumor such as melanoma, head and neck, liver or kidney cancer. The CDR3 nucleotides read TGTGCCAGCAGCCTCTTCGATTCTAGCACAGATACGCAGTATTTT. This gives the protein CASSLFDSSTDTQYF.